What follows are 19 T cell receptor beta chains derived from one specimen sequenced in a study of regulatory T cells in long-lasting Graves disease (dated by TCRdb to 2020 to 2022). Receptors were amplified or captured by multiplex PCR. The run used an Illumina HiSeq 4000. iRepertoire HTBI primers and Arm-PCR amplification of CDR3 regions were used to construct TCR beta libraries. TCRdb itself trimmed the public reads at Q25 with fastp, ran MiXCR and retained productive beta chains. Entries that share a CDR3 protein sequence are merged under the most common genes and DNA. Here the sample has 380,000 or so distinct CDR3 sequences; around 15% occur a single time. Over 20% of the sample is held by the ten biggest clonotypes. The time point label, read with the paper, signifies: newly diagnosed GD, antithyroid drugs for less than 3 months. RNA was extracted from PBMCs in TRIzol for both TCR sequencing and RNA sequencing.

Another study also made use of these data, one on T cells in Graves' hyperthyroidism and ophthalmopathy.

The sequences come from peripheral blood mononuclear cells (PBMCs), collected at new diagnosis, from a patient treated with antithyroid drugs. These receptors were collected from a woman between 18 and 29 years old with Graves disease. Donor details come from another sample of the same person, matched by shared clones.

This clonotype has ten or more counts. The J gene is TRBJ2-3, the V gene TRBV6-2 or TRBV6-3; D gene unclear. V lost 6 bases to trimming and J lost 4 bases, with 8 bases between them. Germline CDR1 reads MNHEY; CDR2 reads SVGEGT. CDR3 length equals 12 residues. The CDR3 spells CASSVNSDTQYF. The DNA of the CDR3 is TGTGCCAGCAGCGTGAATTCAGATACGCAGTATTTT.

This clonotype was recorded at least ten times. This chain connects TRBV20-1 to TRBJ1-5, with D tentatively TRBD1 (6 bases). The CDR3 runs 15 residues. Trimming took 6 bases from V and 0 from J, leaving 15 bases between them. Germline V gives CDR1 DFQATT, CDR2 SNEGSKA (reference sequence). As DNA, the CDR3 is TGCAGTGCCCACAGGGTCCCGTTTAGCAATCAGCCCCAGCATTTT. Amino acid sequence: CSAHRVPFSNQPQHF.

The chain uses TRBV29-1 and TRBJ2-1; D uncertain. The CDR3 has 14 amino acids. Germline-derived CDR1 and CDR2 are SQVTM and ANQGSEA. Trimming took 4 bases from V and 4 from J, leaving 14 bases between them. In DNA form, the CDR3 reads TGCAGCGTTGGAACCGTCTCGGGTTACAATGAGCAGTTCTTC. Translating gives CSVGTVSGYNEQFF.

The genes are TRBV12-3 or TRBV12-4 and TRBJ2-7; D gene unclear. This CDR3 comprises 13 residues. V lost 8 bases and J lost 8, with 19 bases in between. CDR3 in amino acids: CASALRVGTKQYF. The CDR3 DNA reads as TGTGCCAGCGCCCTTAGGGTGGGTACGAAGCAGTACTTC.

The rearrangement uses TRBV3-1 and TRBJ2-3; a weak D match, TRBD2 (6 bases). The end of the DNA aligns better with TRBJ2-7, so the J call may be wrong. Germline CDR1 is LGHDT and CDR2 is YNNKEL (reference sequence). There are 15 residues in the CDR3. The CDR3 spells CASSPQGRGIYEQYF. In nucleotides, the CDR3 is TGTGCCAGCAGCCCCCAGGGACGGGGGATTTACGAGCAGTACTTC.

This clonotype was detected a few times. The CDR3 DNA sequence: TGCGCCAGCAGTGAGTCTGGGTTTGGTGCCTACGAGCAGTACTTC. This sequence encodes CASSESGFGAYEQYF. The chain is built from TRBV10-1 and TRBJ2-7; D unresolved. Deletions cut 0 bases from V and 2 bases from J, with 11 bases between. The CDR3 loop spans 15 amino acids. Per the germline V gene, CDR1 is WNHNN and CDR2 is SYGVQD (reference sequence).

The chain carries TRBV19 and TRBJ1-5; 11 bases match TRBD1. Germline-derived CDR1 and CDR2 are LNHDA and SQIVND (reference sequence). V gave up 7 bases and J gave up 4 bases; unmatched junction bases: 6. The CDR3 length is 15 residues. The CDR3 nucleotides read TGTGCCAGTACCAAAGGGACAGGGGGGAATCAGCCCCAGCATTTT. Amino acids: CASTKGTGGNQPQHF.

This clonotype has a count of ten or more. The chain joins TRBV12-3 or TRBV12-4 to TRBJ2-1; D tentatively fits TRBD1 or TRBD2 (5 bases each). This CDR3 has 15 amino acids. V was clipped by 5 bases and J by 8 bases, with 19 bases between them. The CDR3 here is CASSLGTVFADEQFF. The CDR3 nucleotides read TGTGCCAGCAGTCTCGGGACCGTGTTCGCAGATGAGCAGTTCTTC.

Many counts were recorded for this clonotype. The rearrangement joins TRBV12-3 or TRBV12-4 to TRBJ1-1; a possible D gene is TRBD1 (6 bases). V lost 2 bases and J 5 bases, leaving 12 bases between the germline ends. This CDR3 region has 14 residues. The CDR3 sequence is CASSLLGQGTEAFF. CDR3 DNA sequence: TGTGCCAGCAGTTTACTGGGGCAGGGGACTGAAGCTTTCTTT.

This chain links TRBV20-1 with TRBJ2-3; the match to TRBD2 covers 10 bases. CDR1 and CDR2 from the germline V gene are DFQATT and SNEGSKA (reference sequence). CDR3 length: 14 amino acids. The J segment lost 8 bases and the V segment lost 5 bases, leaving 10 bases of the junction unmatched. The CDR3 here is CSAPRSGGAGTQYF. The CDR3 region has the DNA TGCAGTGCTCCCAGGAGCGGGGGGGCGGGTACGCAGTATTTT.

In this sample, this clonotype turned up many times. This chain uses TRBV7-9 with TRBJ1-2; 7 positions match TRBD1. Germline V gives CDR1 SEHNR, CDR2 FQNEAQ (reference sequence). The CDR3 sequence is 13 residues long. Losses at the gene ends were 5 bases for V and 6 bases for J; bases not matched to a gene: 6. CDR3 nucleotides: TGTGCCAGCAGCCTATCTGACAGGGATGGCTACACCTTC. Translating gives CASSLSDRDGYTF.

This clonotype has at least ten counts. The genes are TRBV28 and TRBJ2-7, with a possible D match to TRBD2 (5 bases). Trimming took off 11 bases at V and 0 bases at J, with 11 bases between the two ends. The CDR3 has 12 amino acids. Germline V lookup: CDR1 MDHEN, CDR2 SYDVKM. As DNA, the CDR3 is TGTGCCGTCAAGAGGGACTCCTACGAGCAGTACTTC. Encoded protein: CAVKRDSYEQYF.

This clonotype turned up a few times. The rearrangement links TRBV20-1 to TRBJ1-2, with D possibly matching TRBD1 (5 bases). This CDR3 region has 19 residues. The germline V gene has CDR1 DFQATT and CDR2 SNEGSKA (reference sequence). With 3 bases removed from V and 0 bases from J, the gap between germline ends came to 26 bases. CDR3 coding DNA: TGCAGTGCTAGGCCGCGGAGCGGACCGGGGGTTTGGGCTAACTATGGCTACACCTTC. Protein sequence: CSARPRSGPGVWANYGYTF.

There are many counts of this clonotype. The rearrangement joins TRBV19 to TRBJ2-7, with 8 bases that match TRBD1. CDR3 length: 13 residues. Losses at the gene ends were 5 bases for V and 6 bases for J; bases not matched to a gene: 6. The germline V gene encodes CDR1 LNHDA and CDR2 SQIVND (reference sequence). The CDR3 here is CASSSPGQGEQYF. In DNA, the CDR3 is TGTGCCAGTAGTTCCCCCGGACAGGGCGAGCAGTACTTC.

Only a few counts were recorded for this clonotype. This chain joins TRBV19 and TRBJ2-7; D is unclear. Germline loops: CDR1 LNHDA, CDR2 SQIVND (reference sequence). This CDR3 is built from 13 residues. Trimming removed 5 bases at V and 5 bases at J, with 13 bases between. The CDR3 DNA reads as TGTGCCAGTAGTCCAATTCACCCCCACGAGCAGTACTTC. Residues: CASSPIHPHEQYF.

This clonotype was counted many times. The V gene is TRBV6-2 or TRBV6-3, the J gene TRBJ1-5, with D possibly matching TRBD1 (5 bases). With 2 bases removed from V and 4 bases from J, the gap between germline ends came to 9 bases. The CDR3 has 14 residues. The germline CDR1 and CDR2 sequences are MNHEY and SVGEGT. In DNA form, the CDR3 reads TGTGCCAGCAGTTACGCAGGGCAAAATCAGCCCCAGCATTTT. Its translation: CASSYAGQNQPQHF.

In its sample, this clonotype was seen many times. V gene TRBV29-1 combines with J gene TRBJ1-2; D is perhaps TRBD1 (5 bases). This CDR3 contains 13 residues. Germline loops: CDR1 SQVTM, CDR2 ANQGSEA. The V end lost 0 bases, the J end lost 4 bases, and 9 bases lay between the germline ends. The CDR3 coding sequence is TGCAGCGTTGAAGAGGGGGAGATCTATGGCTACACCTTC. As protein: CSVEEGEIYGYTF.

The sample holds many counts of this clonotype. V and J are TRBV7-3 and TRBJ1-1; 8 bases are shared with TRBD1. The V gene's germline CDR1 is SGHTA and CDR2 FQGTGA. V shed 0 bases, J shed 2 bases, and the junction held 5 bases outside the gene matches. The CDR3 spans 16 residues. DNA of the CDR3: TGTGCCAGCAGCTTAACGGAGGACAGGGTAAACACTGAAGCTTTCTTT. Residues: CASSLTEDRVNTEAFF.

The J gene is TRBJ2-5, the V gene TRBV6-1; 8 positions agree with TRBD1. The CDR3 is 13 amino acids. Germline assignment: CDR1 MNHNS and CDR2 SASEGT. The junction had 8 bases not matched to a gene; V was cut back by 6 bases and J by 8 bases. CDR3 sequence (DNA): TGTGCCAGCAGCTGGCAGGGGGCCGAAACCCAGTACTTC. This translates into CASSWQGAETQYF.